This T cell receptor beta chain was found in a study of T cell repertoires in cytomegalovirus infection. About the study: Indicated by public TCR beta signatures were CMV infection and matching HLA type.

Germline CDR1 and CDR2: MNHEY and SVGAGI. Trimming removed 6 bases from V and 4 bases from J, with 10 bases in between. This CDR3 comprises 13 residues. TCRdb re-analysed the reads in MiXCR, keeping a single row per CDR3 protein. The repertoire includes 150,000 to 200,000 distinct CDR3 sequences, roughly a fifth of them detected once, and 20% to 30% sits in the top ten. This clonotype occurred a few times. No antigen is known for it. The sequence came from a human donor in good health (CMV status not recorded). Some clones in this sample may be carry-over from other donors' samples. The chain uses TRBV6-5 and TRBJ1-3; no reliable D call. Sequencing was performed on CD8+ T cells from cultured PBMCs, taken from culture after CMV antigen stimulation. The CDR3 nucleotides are TGTGCCAGCAGAACCCCATCCGGAAACACCATATATTTT. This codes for CASRTPSGNTIYF.